Given below is one T cell receptor beta chain in context. The target antigen is unknown. Sequencing was performed with immunoSEQ multiplex PCR; in TCRdb, only in-frame clones are kept and a portion is missing. The sample lists about 75,000 clones; around 88% were seen once. These data originate in a study of T cell responses to AZD1222 COVID-19 vaccine. Study findings and constraints: CD4 TCRs associated with vaccination spanned spike, dominating at 160-218 and 743-854. Donors skewed white British and female; clonal diversity was possibly underestimated.

Trimming stripped 0 bases from V and 4 bases from J, with 12 bases between. CDR1 LGHNA and CDR2 YSLEER come from the germline V gene. The CDR3 has 16 residues. This rearrangement joins TRBV4-3 to TRBJ1-4; no firm D call. The TCR comes from an adult who received the MenACWY meningococcal vaccine as a control. Here the sequenced sample was peripheral blood, taken 28 days after the second dose of the MenACWY control vaccine. The CDR3 reads CASSQENDGRNEKLFF. CDR3 bases: TGCGCCAGCAGCCAAGAGAACGACGGACGTAATGAAAAACTGTTTTTT.